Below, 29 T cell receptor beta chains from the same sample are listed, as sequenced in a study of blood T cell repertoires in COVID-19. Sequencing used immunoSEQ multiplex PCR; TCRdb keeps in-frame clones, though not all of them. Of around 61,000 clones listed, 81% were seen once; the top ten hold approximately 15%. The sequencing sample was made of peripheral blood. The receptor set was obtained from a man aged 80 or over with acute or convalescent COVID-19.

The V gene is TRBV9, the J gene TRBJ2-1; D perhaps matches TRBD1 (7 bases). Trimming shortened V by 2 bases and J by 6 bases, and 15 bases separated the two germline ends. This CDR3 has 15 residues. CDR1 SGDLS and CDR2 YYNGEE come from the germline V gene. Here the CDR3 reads CASSVGGTVTNEQFF. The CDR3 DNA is TGTGCCAGCAGCGTCGGAGGGACAGTCACCAATGAGCAGTTCTTC. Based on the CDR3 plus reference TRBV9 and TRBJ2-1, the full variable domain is DSGVTQTPKHLITATGQRVTLRCSPRSGDLSVYWYQQSLDQGLQFLIQYYNGEERAKGNILERFSAQQFPDLHSELNLSSLELGDSALYFCASSVGGTVTNEQFFGPGTRLTVL.

CDR3 sequence (DNA): TGTGCCAGCAGCGGGACAGGGAACTCGGAATCACCCCTCCACTTT. It encodes CASSGTGNSESPLHF. The chain carries TRBV5-5 and TRBJ1-6; 9 nucleotides align to TRBD1. The CDR3 has 15 residues. Germline V lookup: CDR1 SGHKS, CDR2 YYEKEE (reference sequence). V shed 4 bases, J shed 10 bases, and the junction held 9 bases outside the gene matches.

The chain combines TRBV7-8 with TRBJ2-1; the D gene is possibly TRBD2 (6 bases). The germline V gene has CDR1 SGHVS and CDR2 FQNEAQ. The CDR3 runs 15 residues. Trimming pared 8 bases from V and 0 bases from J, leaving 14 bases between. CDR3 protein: CASGVEGNSYNEQFF. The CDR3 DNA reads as TGTGCCAGCGGAGTGGAGGGGAACTCCTACAATGAGCAGTTCTTC.

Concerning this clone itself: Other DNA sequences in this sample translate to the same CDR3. CDR3 loop: CASSQTSGGTDTQYF. In DNA, the CDR3 is TGCGCCAGCAGCCAAACTAGCGGGGGGACAGATACGCAGTATTTT. The rearrangement uses TRBV4-3 and TRBJ2-3; 12 nucleotides match TRBD2. In germline, CDR1 is LGHNA, CDR2 YSLEER. There are 15 residues in the CDR3. With V trimmed by 2 bases and J by 3 bases, 0 bases remained unmatched.

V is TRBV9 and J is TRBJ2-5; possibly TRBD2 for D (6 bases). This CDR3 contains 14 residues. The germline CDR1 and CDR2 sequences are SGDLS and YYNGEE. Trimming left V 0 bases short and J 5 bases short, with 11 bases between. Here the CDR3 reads CASSVGTSSETQYF. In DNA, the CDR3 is TGTGCCAGCAGCGTAGGTACTAGCAGTGAGACCCAGTACTTC.

CDR3 residues: CASSFSDNEQFF. DNA of the CDR3: TGTGCCAGCAGTTTTAGCGACAATGAGCAGTTCTTC. This chain links TRBV6-5 with TRBJ2-1, with a possible D match to TRBD2 (5 bases). With 4 bases removed from V and 5 bases from J, the gap between germline ends came to 6 bases. The CDR3 totals 12 residues. Germline V gene data show CDR1 as MNHEY and CDR2 as SVGAGI.

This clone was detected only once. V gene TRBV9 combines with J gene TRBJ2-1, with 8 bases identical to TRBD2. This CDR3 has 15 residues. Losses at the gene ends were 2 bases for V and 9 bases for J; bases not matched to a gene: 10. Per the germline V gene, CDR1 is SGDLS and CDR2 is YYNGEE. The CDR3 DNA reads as TGTGCCAGCAGCGTCGTGGTAAGCGGGAGCGCTGAGCAGTTCTTC. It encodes CASSVVVSGSAEQFF. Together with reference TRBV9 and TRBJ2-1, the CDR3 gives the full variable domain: DSGVTQTPKHLITATGQRVTLRCSPRSGDLSVYWYQQSLDQGLQFLIQYYNGEERAKGNILERFSAQQFPDLHSELNLSSLELGDSALYFCASSVVVSGSAEQFFGPGTRLTVL.

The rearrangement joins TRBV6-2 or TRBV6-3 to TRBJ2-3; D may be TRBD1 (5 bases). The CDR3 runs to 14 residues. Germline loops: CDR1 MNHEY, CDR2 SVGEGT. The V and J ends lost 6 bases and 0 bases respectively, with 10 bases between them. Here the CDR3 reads CASSQDSSTDTQYF. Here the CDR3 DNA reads TGTGCCAGCAGCCAAGACAGTAGCACAGATACGCAGTATTTT.

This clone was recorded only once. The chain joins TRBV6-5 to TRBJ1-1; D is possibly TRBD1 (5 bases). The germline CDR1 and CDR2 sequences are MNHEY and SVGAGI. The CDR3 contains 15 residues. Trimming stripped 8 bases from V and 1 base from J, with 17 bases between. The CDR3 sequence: CASWRAGKKNTEAFF. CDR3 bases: TGTGCCAGCTGGAGGGCAGGGAAGAAGAACACTGAAGCTTTCTTT.

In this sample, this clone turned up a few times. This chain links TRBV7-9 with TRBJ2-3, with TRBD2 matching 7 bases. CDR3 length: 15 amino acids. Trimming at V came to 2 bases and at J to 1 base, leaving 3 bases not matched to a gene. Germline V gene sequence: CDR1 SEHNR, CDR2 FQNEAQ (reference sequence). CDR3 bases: TGTGCCAGCAGCTTACAGCGGGACGGCACAGATACGCAGTATTTT. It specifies CASSLQRDGTDTQYF.

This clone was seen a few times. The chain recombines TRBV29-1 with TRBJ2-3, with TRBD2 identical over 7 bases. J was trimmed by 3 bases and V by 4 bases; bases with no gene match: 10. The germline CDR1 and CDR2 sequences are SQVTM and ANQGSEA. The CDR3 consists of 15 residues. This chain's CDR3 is CSVATSDSGTDTQYF. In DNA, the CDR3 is TGCAGCGTTGCAACCAGTGATAGCGGGACAGATACGCAGTATTTT.

The CDR3 nucleotides are TGTGCCAGCAGTTTAAGCGTAAGTGAAGCTTTCTTT. Residues: CASSLSVSEAFF. The chain couples TRBV12-3 or TRBV12-4 to TRBJ1-1; unclear D gene. The V and J ends lost 2 bases and 7 bases respectively, with 8 bases between them. The CDR3 consists of 12 residues.

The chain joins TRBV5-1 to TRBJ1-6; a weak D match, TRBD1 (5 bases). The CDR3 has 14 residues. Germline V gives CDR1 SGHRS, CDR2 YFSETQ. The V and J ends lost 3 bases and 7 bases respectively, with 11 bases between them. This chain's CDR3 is CASSSDTENSPLHF. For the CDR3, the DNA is TGCGCCAGCAGCTCGGACACGGAGAATTCACCCCTCCACTTT.

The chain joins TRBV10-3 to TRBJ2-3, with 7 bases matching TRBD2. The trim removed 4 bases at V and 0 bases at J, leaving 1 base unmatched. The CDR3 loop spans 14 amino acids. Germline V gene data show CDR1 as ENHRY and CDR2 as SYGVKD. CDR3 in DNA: TGTGCCATCAGTGGGCGGGGGAGCACAGATACGCAGTATTTT. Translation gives CAISGRGSTDTQYF.

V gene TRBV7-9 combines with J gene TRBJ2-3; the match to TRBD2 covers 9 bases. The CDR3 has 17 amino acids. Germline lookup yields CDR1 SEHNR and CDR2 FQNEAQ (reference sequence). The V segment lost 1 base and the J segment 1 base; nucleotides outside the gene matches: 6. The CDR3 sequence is CASSLGSGRVGTDTQYF. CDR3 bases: TGTGCCAGCAGCTTAGGTAGCGGGAGAGTTGGCACAGATACGCAGTATTTT.

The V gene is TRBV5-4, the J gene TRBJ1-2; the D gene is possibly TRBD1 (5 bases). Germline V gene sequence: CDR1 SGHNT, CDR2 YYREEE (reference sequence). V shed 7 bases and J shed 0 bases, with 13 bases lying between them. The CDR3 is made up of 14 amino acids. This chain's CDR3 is CASLNGGANYGYTF. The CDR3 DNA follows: TGTGCCAGCTTGAACGGGGGAGCTAACTATGGCTACACCTTC.

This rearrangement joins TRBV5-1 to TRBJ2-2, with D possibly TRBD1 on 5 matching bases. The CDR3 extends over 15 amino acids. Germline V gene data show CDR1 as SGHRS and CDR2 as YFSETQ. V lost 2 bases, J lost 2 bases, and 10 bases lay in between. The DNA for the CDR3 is TGCGCCAGCAGCTTCTCAGGGATCAACACCGGGGAGCTGTTTTTT. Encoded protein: CASSFSGINTGELFF.

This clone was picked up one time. The CDR3 region is CASSYPLGEGWDQPQHF. CDR3 nucleotides: TGTGCCAGCAGTTACCCCCTCGGGGAGGGTTGGGATCAGCCCCAGCATTTT. The J gene is TRBJ1-5, the V gene TRBV6-2 or TRBV6-3; D call uncertain. CDR1 and CDR2 from the germline V gene are MNHEY and SVGEGT. The CDR3 contains 17 residues. Trimming took 2 bases from V and 5 from J, leaving 19 bases between them.

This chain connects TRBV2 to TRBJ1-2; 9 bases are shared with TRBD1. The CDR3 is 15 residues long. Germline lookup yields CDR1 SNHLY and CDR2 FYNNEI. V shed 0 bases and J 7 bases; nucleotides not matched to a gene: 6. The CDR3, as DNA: TGTGCCAGCAGTGAAGCGGGACAGGGAAGTGCTGGCTACACCTTC. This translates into CASSEAGQGSAGYTF.

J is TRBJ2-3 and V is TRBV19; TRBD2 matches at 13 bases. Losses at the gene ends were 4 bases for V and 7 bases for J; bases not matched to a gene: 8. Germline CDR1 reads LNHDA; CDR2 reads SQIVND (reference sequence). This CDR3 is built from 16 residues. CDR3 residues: CASSKGLAGIVNTQYF. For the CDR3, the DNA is TGTGCCAGTAGTAAGGGACTAGCGGGAATCGTGAATACGCAGTATTTT.

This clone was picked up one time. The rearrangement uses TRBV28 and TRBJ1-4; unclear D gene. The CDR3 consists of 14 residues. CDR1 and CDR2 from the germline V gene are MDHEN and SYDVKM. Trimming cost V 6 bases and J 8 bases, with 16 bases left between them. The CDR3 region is CASRREESGEKLFF. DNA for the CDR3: TGTGCCAGCAGGCGGGAGGAGTCCGGGGAAAAACTGTTTTTT.

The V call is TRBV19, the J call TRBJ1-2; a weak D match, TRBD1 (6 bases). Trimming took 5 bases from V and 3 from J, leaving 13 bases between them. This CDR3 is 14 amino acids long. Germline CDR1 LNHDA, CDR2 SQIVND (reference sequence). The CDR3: CASSSTPGDYGYTF. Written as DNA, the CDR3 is TGTGCCAGTAGTTCTACCCCAGGGGACTATGGCTACACCTTC.

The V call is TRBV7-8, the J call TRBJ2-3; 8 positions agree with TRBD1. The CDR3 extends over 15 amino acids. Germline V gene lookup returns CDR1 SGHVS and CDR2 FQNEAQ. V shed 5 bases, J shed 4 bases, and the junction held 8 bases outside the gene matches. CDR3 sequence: CASSLGQGFADTQYF. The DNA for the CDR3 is TGTGCCAGCAGCCTCGGACAGGGTTTCGCAGATACGCAGTATTTT.

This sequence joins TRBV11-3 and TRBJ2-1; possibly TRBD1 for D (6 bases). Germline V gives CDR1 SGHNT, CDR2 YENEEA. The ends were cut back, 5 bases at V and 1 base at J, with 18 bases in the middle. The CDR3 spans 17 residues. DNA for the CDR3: TGTGCCAGCAGCGGTACAGGGTTGGGTAATTCCTACAATGAGCAGTTCTTC. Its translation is CASSGTGLGNSYNEQFF. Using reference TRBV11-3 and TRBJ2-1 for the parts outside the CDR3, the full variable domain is EAGVVQSPRYKIIEKKQPVAFWCNPISGHNTLYWYLQNLGQGPELLIRYENEEAVDDSQLPKDRFSAERLKGVDSTLKIQPAELGDSAVYLCASSGTGLGNSYNEQFFGPGTRLTVL.

CDR3 DNA sequence: TGTGCCAGCAGCCAAGATAGAGGTCAGCCCCAGCATTTT. Its protein product is CASSQDRGQPQHF. V usage is TRBV4-2 and J usage is TRBJ1-5; the D is unclear. Trimming left V 0 bases short and J 6 bases short, with 6 bases between. The CDR3 length is 13 residues. CDR1 is LGHNA, CDR2 YNFKEQ, per germline.

The DNA for the CDR3 is TGTGCCAGCAGCTCCGTGGCCGCCAAAAACATTCAGTACTTC. Translation gives CASSSVAAKNIQYF. This chain connects TRBV7-9 to TRBJ2-4; D is unclear. This CDR3 has 14 amino acids. Germline CDR1 SEHNR, CDR2 FQNEAQ (reference sequence). Trimming pared 4 bases from V and 1 base from J, leaving 8 bases between. The whole variable domain, remainder taken from reference TRBV7-9 and TRBJ2-4, is DTGVSQNPRHKITKRGQNVTFRCDPISEHNRLYWYRQTLGQGPEFLTYFQNEAQLEKSRLLSDRFSAERPKGSFSTLEIQRTEQGDSAMYLCASSSVAAKNIQYFGAGTRLSVL.

The CDR3 loop reads CASSSLPLTSGRDRDTQYF. The CDR3, as DNA: TGTGCCAGCAGCTCCCTGCCCCTGACTAGCGGGAGAGATAGAGATACGCAGTATTTT. The chain uses TRBV7-3 and TRBJ2-3, with TRBD2 identical over 12 bases. CDR1 and CDR2 (germline): SGHTA, FQGTGA. V gave up 4 bases and J gave up 5 bases; unmatched junction bases: 16. CDR3 length: 19 residues.

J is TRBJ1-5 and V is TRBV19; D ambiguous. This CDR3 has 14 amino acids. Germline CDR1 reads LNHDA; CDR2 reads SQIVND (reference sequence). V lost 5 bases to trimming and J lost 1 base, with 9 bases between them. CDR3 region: CASSWPRSNQPQHF. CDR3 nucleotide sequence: TGTGCCAGTAGTTGGCCCCGCAGCAATCAGCCCCAGCATTTT.

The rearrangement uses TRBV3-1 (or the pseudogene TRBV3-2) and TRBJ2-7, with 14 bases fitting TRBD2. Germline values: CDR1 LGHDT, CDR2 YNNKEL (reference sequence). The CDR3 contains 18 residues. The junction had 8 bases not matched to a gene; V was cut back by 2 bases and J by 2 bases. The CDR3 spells CASSQPGLAGDRPYEQYF. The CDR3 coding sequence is TGTGCCAGCAGCCAACCGGGACTAGCGGGAGACCGTCCCTACGAGCAGTACTTC.